This T cell receptor beta chain is drawn from a study of radiotherapy plus CTLA-4 blockade in lung cancer. General study results and limits: Clones of tumor-derived TCRs expanded in blood after radiotherapy plus ipilimumab.

With 8 bases removed from V and 2 bases from J, the gap between germline ends came to 10 bases. Germline V CDR1 and CDR2: SNHLY, FYNNEI. This CDR3 region has 13 residues. TCRdb's copy holds only in-frame clones and misses some; the assay was immunoSEQ multiplex PCR. This sample has 95,000 to 150,000 clones, with just under 90% found just once. Receiving focal radiation plus CTLA-4 blockade with ipilimumab were patients who had chemo-refractory metastatic non-small-cell lung cancer. A note on this clone: The antigen remains unidentified.

This sequence joins TRBV2 and TRBJ2-1; D perhaps matches TRBD1 (5 bases). The origin of this receptor is a human donor with non-small cell lung cancer that progressed on radiotherapy plus ipilimumab. The sequencing here drew on peripheral blood, taken from a patient treated with radiotherapy plus ipilimumab. The CDR3 region has the DNA TGTGCCAGCGGGGCCTACACCTACAATGAGCAGTTCTTC. Amino acids: CASGAYTYNEQFF.